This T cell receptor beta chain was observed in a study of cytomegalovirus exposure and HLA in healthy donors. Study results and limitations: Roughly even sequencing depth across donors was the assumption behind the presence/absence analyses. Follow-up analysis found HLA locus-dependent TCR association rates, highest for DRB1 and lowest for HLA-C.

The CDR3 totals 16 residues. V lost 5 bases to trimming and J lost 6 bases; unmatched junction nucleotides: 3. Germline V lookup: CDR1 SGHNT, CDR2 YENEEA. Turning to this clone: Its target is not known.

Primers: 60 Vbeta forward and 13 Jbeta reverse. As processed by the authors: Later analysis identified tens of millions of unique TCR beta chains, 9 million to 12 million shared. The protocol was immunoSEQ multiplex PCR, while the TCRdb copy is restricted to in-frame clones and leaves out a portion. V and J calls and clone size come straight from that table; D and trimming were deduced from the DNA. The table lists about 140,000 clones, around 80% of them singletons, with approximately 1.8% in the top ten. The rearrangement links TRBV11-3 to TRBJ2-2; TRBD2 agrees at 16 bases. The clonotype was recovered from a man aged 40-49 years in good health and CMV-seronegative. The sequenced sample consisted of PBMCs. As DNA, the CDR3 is TGTGCCAGCAGCCTGGGACTAGCGGGAGGGTCCGGGGAGCTGTTTTTT. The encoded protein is CASSLGLAGGSGELFF.